Presented here are 22 T cell receptor beta chains from one specimen sequenced in a study of T cell responses to AZD1222 COVID-19 vaccine (dated by TCRdb to about 2021). The receptor library was made with the immunoSEQ multiplex PCR assay. TCRdb holds this immuneACCESS table with in-frame rearrangements only. Some clones are missing; in checked studies, unresolved V genes explain under half, and the rest has no known cause. The sample table holds tens of thousands of clones, of which over 75% were seen once. Roughly 4.8% of the sample is held by the ten biggest clonotypes. In light of the paper, this sample's time point label describes: baseline before first vaccination. Read against the paper, the sample's treatment or condition label means: meningococcal conjugate vaccine given as trial control. The sequencing used peripheral blood, collected on day 0 of MenACWY control vaccination. These receptors were taken from an adult in good health.

V is TRBV28 and J is TRBJ2-2; D gene unclear. Trimming took off 6 bases at V and 0 bases at J, with 8 bases between the two ends. The CDR3 spans 14 residues. The germline V gene encodes CDR1 MDHEN and CDR2 SYDVKM. CDR3 residues: CASSHRSNTGELFF. In DNA form, the CDR3 reads TGTGCCAGCAGCCACAGATCGAACACCGGGGAGCTGTTTTTT.

The chain combines TRBV7-2 with TRBJ2-3; no reliable D call. The CDR3 totals 13 residues. The V gene lost 4 bases and the J gene lost 6 bases, with 11 bases spanning the gap. CDR1 and CDR2 (germline): SGHTA, FQGNSA. The CDR3 nucleotides are TGTGCCAGCAGCTCGAGGATGTCGGATACGCAGTATTTT. Translating it yields CASSSRMSDTQYF.

The chain links TRBV28 to TRBJ1-5; tentatively, D is TRBD1 (5 bases). This CDR3 is 13 amino acids long. The germline V and J ends were trimmed by 7 bases and 4 bases, with 11 bases remaining between them. In germline, CDR1 is MDHEN, CDR2 SYDVKM. The CDR3 sequence is CASISGWNQPQHF. In DNA, the CDR3 is TGTGCCAGCATATCAGGGTGGAATCAGCCCCAGCATTTT. Drawing the rest from reference TRBV28 and TRBJ1-5, the complete variable domain is DVKVTQSSRYLVKRTGEKVFLECVQDMDHENMFWYRQDPGLGLRLIYFSYDVKMKEKGDIPEGYSVSREKKERFSLILESASTNQTSMYLCASISGWNQPQHFGDGTRLSIL.

The chain recombines TRBV27 with TRBJ1-2; D uncertain. Germline V gives CDR1 MNHEY, CDR2 SMNVEV (reference sequence). There are 14 residues in the CDR3. Trimming left V 10 bases short and J 4 bases short, with 19 bases between. The CDR3, as DNA: TGTGCCACCCGCCGGGCGGTGAGTAGCTATGGCTACACCTTC. This translates into CATRRAVSSYGYTF.

The rearrangement links TRBV6-5 to TRBJ2-6, with D hard to call. Trimming stripped 5 bases from V and 4 bases from J, with 9 bases between. Per the germline V gene, CDR1 is MNHEY and CDR2 is SVGAGI. CDR3 length equals 14 residues. CDR3 region: CASSPSPGANVLTF. CDR3 nucleotides: TGTGCCAGCAGTCCTTCACCCGGGGCCAACGTCCTGACTTTC.

V and J are TRBV6-6 and TRBJ2-1, with 15 positions matching TRBD2. The CDR3 runs to 24 residues. The V gene end was trimmed by 5 bases and the J gene end by 2 bases; junction bases not matched to a gene: 25. Germline values: CDR1 MNHNY, CDR2 SVGAGI (reference sequence). This CDR3 reads CASSRPGTGALPGLAGGPYNEQFF. The CDR3 DNA is TGTGCCAGCAGTCGCCCCGGGACAGGGGCCCTCCCGGGACTAGCGGGAGGCCCCTACAATGAGCAGTTCTTC.

The genes are TRBV2 and TRBJ2-4; D ambiguous. There are 17 residues in the CDR3. Per germline, CDR1 SNHLY and CDR2 FYNNEI. V dropped 5 bases and J dropped 9 bases, with 26 bases sitting between them. CDR3 nucleotide sequence: TGTGCCAGCAGTCAAACCTTTAGTACAAACTTCCTGGGCATTCAGTACTTC. Amino acid sequence: CASSQTFSTNFLGIQYF.

This clone occurred once. The chain combines TRBV7-8 with TRBJ1-5; 7 bases align to TRBD1. V shed 0 bases, J shed 7 bases, and the junction held 15 bases outside the gene matches. Looked up from germline, CDR1 is SGHVS and CDR2 is FQNEAQ. The CDR3 is 18 residues long. This CDR3 reads CASSLAAAGGSEYQPQHF. The CDR3, as DNA: TGTGCCAGCAGCTTAGCGGCAGCAGGGGGTTCCGAATACCAGCCCCAGCATTTT.

The chain uses TRBV6-2 or TRBV6-3 and TRBJ1-1; 10 positions match TRBD1. CDR1 and CDR2 (germline): MNHEY, SVGEGT. The V and J ends lost 2 bases and 0 bases, in that order; junction bases with no gene match: 6. The CDR3 runs to 17 residues. CDR3 region: CASSYLRDRGLNTEAFF. The CDR3 DNA reads as TGTGCCAGCAGTTACCTCCGGGACAGGGGACTGAACACTGAAGCTTTCTTT.

V usage is TRBV19 and J usage is TRBJ2-1; D possibly corresponds to TRBD1 (6 bases). Deletions cut 5 bases from V and 6 bases from J, with 23 bases between. CDR3 length: 17 residues. CDR1 and CDR2 from the germline V gene are LNHDA and SQIVND (reference sequence). CDR3 coding DNA: TGTGCCAGTAGTCAGTTTGGGGTCAGGGGATATCCCAATGAGCAGTTCTTC. Translated: CASSQFGVRGYPNEQFF.

This chain uses TRBV11-2 with TRBJ2-5; D ambiguous. Germline V lookup: CDR1 SGHAT, CDR2 FQNNGV. The CDR3 has 17 amino acids. The germline V and J ends were trimmed by 5 bases and 4 bases, with 23 bases remaining between them. The CDR3 nucleotides read TGTGCCAGCAGCCCTCTTGGCCCCGGCAGGCCGAGAGAGACCCAGTACTTC. This sequence encodes CASSPLGPGRPRETQYF.

V and J are TRBV27 and TRBJ2-3, with 9 bases lining up with TRBD1. From germline, CDR1 is MNHEY and CDR2 SMNVEV (reference sequence). The CDR3 covers 14 residues. The ends lost 2 bases at V and 6 bases at J; junction bases unmatched: 3. For the CDR3, the DNA is TGTGCCAGCAGTTTAGGACAGGGGTACGATACGCAGTATTTT. It encodes CASSLGQGYDTQYF.

This rearrangement joins TRBV28 to TRBJ1-4, with D perhaps TRBD1 (6 bases). The germline V and J ends were trimmed by 6 bases and 8 bases, with 16 bases remaining between them. CDR3 size: 14 residues. Germline-derived CDR1 and CDR2 are MDHEN and SYDVKM. The CDR3 is CASRIQGGGEKLFF. CDR3 nucleotide sequence: TGTGCCAGCAGAATACAGGGAGGCGGCGAAAAACTGTTTTTT.

Only one count was recorded for this clone. The V call is TRBV30, the J call TRBJ1-6; a possible D gene is TRBD1 (5 bases). Germline CDR1 GTSNPN, CDR2 SVGIG (reference sequence). This CDR3 is built from 13 residues. Trimming pared 5 bases from V and 9 bases from J, leaving 14 bases between. The CDR3, as DNA: TGTGCCTGGGAGGGGCCAGAGATTTCACCCCTCCACTTT. Translated: CAWEGPEISPLHF.

This chain connects TRBV4-3 to TRBJ2-4; no definite D call. The V and J ends lost 2 bases and 6 bases respectively, with 11 bases between them. Germline V gene data show CDR1 as LGHNA and CDR2 as YSLEER. The CDR3 is 14 amino acids. The CDR3 region is CASSQLTHSNIQYF. The CDR3 DNA reads TGCGCCAGCAGCCAATTGACTCATTCAAACATTCAGTACTTC.

The V gene is TRBV28, the J gene TRBJ1-2; D unresolved. Per germline, CDR1 MDHEN and CDR2 SYDVKM. This CDR3 comprises 14 residues. Trimming cost V 8 bases and J 11 bases, with 24 bases left between them. CDR3 sequence reads: CASSVGLQSGGYTF. CDR3 bases: TGTGCCAGCTCTGTGGGCCTCCAAAGTGGTGGTTACACCTTC.

The V call is TRBV7-9, the J call TRBJ1-2; D unresolved. V lost 1 base, J lost 0 bases, and 6 bases lay in between. CDR1 SEHNR and CDR2 FQNEAQ come from the germline V gene (reference sequence). This CDR3 is 14 amino acids long. The CDR3 nucleotides read TGTGCCAGCAGCTTAGGGTATCCTAACTATGGCTACACCTTC. It encodes CASSLGYPNYGYTF.

This chain connects TRBV3-1 (or the pseudogene TRBV3-2) to TRBJ1-4, with unresolved D. The V and J ends lost 2 bases and 7 bases respectively, with 11 bases between them. Looked up from germline, CDR1 is LGHDT and CDR2 is YNNKEL (reference sequence). CDR3 length: 14 residues. The CDR3 region is CASSQREISEKLFF. The CDR3 bases are TGTGCCAGCAGCCAACGGGAAATAAGTGAAAAACTGTTTTTT.

The rearrangement links TRBV3-1 (or the pseudogene TRBV3-2) to TRBJ2-2, with D perhaps TRBD1 (5 bases). Deletions cut 4 bases from V and 4 bases from J, with 19 bases between. This CDR3 spans 17 amino acids. Germline assignment: CDR1 LGHDT and CDR2 YNNKEL (reference sequence). The CDR3 region is CASSRQEVGRATGELFF. In DNA form, the CDR3 reads TGTGCCAGCAGCCGCCAAGAGGTCGGCAGGGCCACCGGGGAGCTGTTTTTT.

The rearrangement links TRBV19 to TRBJ1-4; 8 bases map to TRBD1. The V gene's germline CDR1 is LNHDA and CDR2 SQIVND (reference sequence). The CDR3 runs 17 residues. J lost 8 bases, V lost 9 bases, and 20 bases had no gene match. The CDR3 region is CASSPRQGSSVEEKLFF. In DNA form, the CDR3 reads TGTGCCAGCTCCCCCAGACAGGGGAGTAGTGTAGAAGAAAAACTGTTTTTT. Variable domain in full (rest from reference TRBV19 and TRBJ1-4): DGGITQSPKYLFRKEGQNVTLSCEQNLNHDAMYWYRQDPGQGLRLIYYSQIVNDFQKGDIAEGYSVSREKKESFPLTVTSAQKNPTAFYLCASSPRQGSSVEEKLFFGSGTQLSVL.

This clone has just one count. The gene calls are TRBV7-2 and TRBJ2-1; no firm D call. The ends were cut back, 4 bases at V and 5 bases at J, with 15 bases in the middle. This CDR3 is 15 amino acids long. Germline V gene sequence: CDR1 SGHTA, CDR2 FQGNSA. CDR3 loop: CASSSVLRSNNEQFF. DNA of the CDR3: TGTGCCAGCAGCTCAGTCCTGAGGTCAAACAATGAGCAGTTCTTC.

J is TRBJ2-5 and V is TRBV6-1; D not certain. The CDR3 contains 14 residues. V was pared by 3 bases and J by 1 base, with 9 bases between. CDR1 is MNHNS and CDR2 is SASEGT in the germline V gene. As DNA, the CDR3 is TGTGCCAGCAGTGAGCCCAGGCCCCAAGAGACCCAGTACTTC. Protein product: CASSEPRPQETQYF.